Listed here are 5 T cell receptor beta chains from one sample, sequenced in a study of shared clonotypes between healthy human individuals (dated by TCRdb to about 2020). The method behind the library was the immunoSEQ multiplex PCR assay. TCRdb took this table from immuneACCESS and kept in-frame rearrangements with V and J called. Such tables lack part of the clones; where checked against another copy, unresolved V genes explain under half of the gap, and the rest is unexplained. The sample table holds some 2 million clones, of which roughly 95% were seen once. The ten most abundant clones make up 0.13% of the sample. Sequenced sample: naive CD4+ T cells sorted from blood. According to the study, the label for this sample's cell subset or site signals: CD45RA+ positively selected. Receptors were obtained from a man between 18 and 29 years old in good health.

This clone was seen once. In nucleotides, the CDR3 is TGTGCCAGCCGGACAGGGGGTAGCACAGATACGCAGTATTTT. The encoded protein is CASRTGGSTDTQYF. The V gene is TRBV18, the J gene TRBJ2-3; 10 positions agree with TRBD1. Germline CDR1 and CDR2: KGHSH and LQKENI. The CDR3 has 14 residues. The V gene end was trimmed by 8 bases and the J gene end by 0 bases; junction bases not matched to a gene: 2.

This clone appeared a single time. The rearrangement uses TRBV10-2 and TRBJ2-7, with 9 positions matching TRBD2. This CDR3 has 15 residues. Losses at the gene ends were 3 bases for V and 3 bases for J; bases not matched to a gene: 6. Germline CDR1 is WSHSY and CDR2 is SAAADI. CDR3 sequence (DNA): TGCGCCAGCAGTGAAATAGCGGGAGCTCGCTACGAGCAGTACTTC. Translation gives CASSEIAGARYEQYF.

This rearrangement joins TRBV6-4 to TRBJ2-3; TRBD2 is a possible D gene (5 bases). The CDR3 has 15 residues. Deletions cut 6 bases from V and 1 base from J, with 14 bases between. Germline CDR1 and CDR2: MRHNA and SNTAGT. In nucleotides, the CDR3 is TGTGCCAGCAGCCCCGGGGTGCTGGGCACAGATACGCAGTATTTT. It specifies CASSPGVLGTDTQYF.

The chain has TRBV6-6 and TRBJ1-2; 10 positions match TRBD1. V was clipped by 6 bases and J by 5 bases; unmatched bases: 6. Looked up from germline, CDR1 is MNHNY and CDR2 is SVGAGI (reference sequence). The CDR3 extends over 14 amino acids. CDR3 nucleotides: TGTGCCAGCAGCCTAGGACAGGGGGTATATGGCTACACCTTC. Translated: CASSLGQGVYGYTF.

The genes are TRBV7-6 and TRBJ1-2; D ambiguous. Trimming took 5 bases from V and 4 from J, leaving 11 bases between them. This CDR3 has 13 residues. Looked up from germline, CDR1 is SGHVS and CDR2 is FNYEAQ. CDR3 amino acids: CASSIGLGYGYTF. The CDR3, as DNA: TGTGCCAGCAGCATCGGACTCGGCTATGGCTACACCTTC.